A single sample is the source of the 21 T cell receptor beta chains below, sequenced in a study of blood T cell repertoires in COVID-19. The repertoire was sequenced with immunoSEQ multiplex PCR; TCRdb's copy has only in-frame clones and lacks some. The table shows about 230,000 clones, with about nine tenths occurring only once. What was sequenced was peripheral blood. Receptor source: a man aged 50 to 59 with COVID-19, enrolled during active disease.

The rearrangement joins TRBV7-9 to TRBJ1-5, with D possibly TRBD1 on 5 matching bases. Germline CDR1 is SEHNR and CDR2 is FQNEAQ (reference sequence). V lost 4 bases, J lost 5 bases, and 18 bases lay in between. The length of the CDR3 is 16 residues. DNA for the CDR3: TGTGCCAGCAGCTGGAACGGTGTGACAGCCGATCAGCCCCAGCATTTT. Protein product: CASSWNGVTADQPQHF.

The rearrangement uses TRBV9 and TRBJ2-1, with TRBD2 identical over 7 bases. From germline, CDR1 is SGDLS and CDR2 YYNGEE. CDR3 size: 15 residues. V gave up 0 bases and J gave up 9 bases; unmatched junction bases: 9. The CDR3 reads CASSVAGGARGEQFF. The CDR3 DNA is TGTGCCAGCAGCGTAGCGGGAGGAGCCCGCGGTGAGCAGTTCTTC.

This sequence joins TRBV29-1 and TRBJ2-1, with 10 bases matching TRBD2. Germline trimming cut 6 bases from V and 8 bases from J; bases unmatched to any gene: 10. Germline loops: CDR1 SQVTM, CDR2 ANQGSEA. CDR3 length: 14 amino acids. The CDR3 is CSVRWASGSYEQFF. CDR3 in DNA: TGCAGCGTCCGATGGGCTAGCGGGAGCTATGAGCAGTTCTTC.

This chain uses TRBV5-6 with TRBJ2-1; 11 nucleotides match TRBD1. This CDR3 spans 16 amino acids. Germline V CDR1 and CDR2: SGHDT, YYEEEE. After removal of 6 bases from V and 2 bases from J, the junction contained 7 bases not matched to a gene. The CDR3 here is CASTQLGQGAYNEQFF. CDR3 coding DNA: TGTGCCAGCACCCAGTTGGGACAGGGGGCCTACAATGAGCAGTTCTTC.

CDR3 in amino acids: CASSISGQGLADTQYF. In nucleotides, the CDR3 is TGTGCCAGTAGTATCTCTGGACAGGGGCTTGCAGATACGCAGTATTTT. The chain combines TRBV19 with TRBJ2-3; 9 bases match TRBD1. The CDR3 has 16 residues. Looked up from germline, CDR1 is LNHDA and CDR2 is SQIVND (reference sequence). The trim removed 3 bases at V and 4 bases at J, leaving 8 bases unmatched.

The chain joins TRBV6-5 to TRBJ2-7; D possibly corresponds to TRBD2 (5 bases). CDR3 size: 13 residues. Trimming removed 0 bases from V and 4 bases from J, with 7 bases in between. CDR1 MNHEY and CDR2 SVGAGI come from the germline V gene. CDR3 in amino acids: CASSYSTGYEQYF. CDR3 coding DNA: TGTGCCAGCAGTTACTCGACGGGGTACGAGCAGTACTTC.

The CDR3 reads CASSLGQKISGRSYNEQFF. CDR3 coding DNA: TGTGCCAGCAGCTTGGGACAAAAGATTAGCGGGAGATCCTACAATGAGCAGTTCTTC. The chain is built from TRBV11-2 and TRBJ2-1, with 9 nucleotides matching TRBD2. The CDR3 is 19 residues long. The germline V gene encodes CDR1 SGHAT and CDR2 FQNNGV. Trimming took 3 bases from V and 1 from J; bases not matched to a gene: 13.

The chain couples TRBV6-2 or TRBV6-3 to TRBJ2-3, with D perhaps TRBD1 (5 bases). CDR3 length equals 13 residues. Germline V CDR1 and CDR2: MNHEY, SVGEGT. Trimming pared 3 bases from V and 4 bases from J, leaving 8 bases between. Here the CDR3 DNA reads TGTGCCAGCAGTTATGGGGCCCCAGATACGCAGTATTTT. This gives the protein CASSYGAPDTQYF.

The J gene is TRBJ2-1, the V gene TRBV11-2; TRBD2 matches 9 bases. The V and J ends lost 5 bases and 7 bases, in that order; junction bases with no gene match: 6. The CDR3 is made up of 14 amino acids. Germline CDR1 and CDR2: SGHAT and FQNNGV. The CDR3 DNA sequence: TGTGCCAGCAGCCATGGGACTAGCAAGAATGAGCAGTTCTTC. This gives the protein CASSHGTSKNEQFF.

The J gene is TRBJ2-1, the V gene TRBV7-2; possibly TRBD1 for D (5 bases). Per the germline V gene, CDR1 is SGHTA and CDR2 is FQGNSA. Trimming removed 3 bases from V and 5 bases from J, with 17 bases in between. The CDR3 covers 16 residues. CDR3 sequence reads: CASSFSGWNRHNEQFF. DNA of the CDR3: TGTGCCAGCAGCTTTTCAGGGTGGAACAGACACAATGAGCAGTTCTTC. Supplemented by reference TRBV7-2 and TRBJ2-1, the full variable domain reads GAGVSQSPSNKVTEKGKDVELRCDPISGHTALYWYRQSLGQGLEFLIYFQGNSAPDKSGLPSDRFSAERTGGSVSTLTIQRTQQEDSAVYLCASSFSGWNRHNEQFFGPGTRLTVL.

This chain joins TRBV27 and TRBJ1-2, with D perhaps TRBD1 (5 bases). V lost 3 bases and J lost 8, with 19 bases in between. The CDR3 is made up of 15 amino acids. Germline V gene sequence: CDR1 MNHEY, CDR2 SMNVEV (reference sequence). CDR3: CASSLEPQETNGYTF. DNA for the CDR3: TGTGCCAGCAGTTTGGAACCACAGGAGACGAACGGCTACACCTTC.

The chain uses TRBV30 and TRBJ1-2; tentative D call: TRBD1 (6 bases). The CDR3 runs to 15 residues. CDR1 and CDR2 from the germline V gene are GTSNPN and SVGIG (reference sequence). Deletions cut 2 bases from V and 3 bases from J, with 16 bases between. The CDR3 DNA is TGTGCCTGGAGTTCTGTCACCAGGGGCGACTATGGCTACACCTTC. Translated, it gives CAWSSVTRGDYGYTF.

The rearrangement uses TRBV5-4 and TRBJ1-6, with 7 bases matching TRBD1. Trimming cost V 0 bases and J 8 bases; bases outside gene matches: 2. This CDR3 contains 14 residues. Germline V lookup: CDR1 SGHNT, CDR2 YYREEE (reference sequence). This CDR3 reads CASSLGQGDSPLHF. The CDR3 DNA reads as TGTGCCAGCAGCTTGGGACAGGGCGATTCACCCCTCCACTTT.

The V call is TRBV19, the J call TRBJ2-1, with D unresolved. The CDR3 spans 11 residues. Germline V gene data show CDR1 as LNHDA and CDR2 as SQIVND (reference sequence). The V end lost 10 bases, the J end lost 2 bases, and 6 bases lay between the germline ends. CDR3 sequence (DNA): TGTGCCAACGCTACCTACAATGAGCAGTTCTTC. The encoded protein is CANATYNEQFF.

The V and J genes are TRBV2 and TRBJ2-3, with a possible D match to TRBD1 (6 bases). V lost 7 bases, J lost 6 bases, and 14 bases lay in between. The germline V gene has CDR1 SNHLY and CDR2 FYNNEI. The CDR3 spans 13 residues. CDR3 in amino acids: CASNRDGPDTQYF. The CDR3 nucleotides read TGTGCCAGCAACAGGGACGGGCCCGATACGCAGTATTTT. Complete variable domain (other parts from reference TRBV2 and TRBJ2-3): EPEVTQTPSHQVTQMGQEVILRCVPISNHLYFYWYRQILGQKVEFLVSFYNNEISEKSEIFDDQFSVERPDGSNFTLKIRSTKLEDSAMYFCASNRDGPDTQYFGPGTRLTVL.

This clone was recorded a few times. V and J are TRBV4-3 and TRBJ1-6; TRBD1 matches at 7 bases. This CDR3 has 15 amino acids. J gave up 9 bases and V 4 bases, and 9 bases lay outside the gene matches. Germline V CDR1 and CDR2: LGHNA, YSLEER. CDR3 sequence reads: CASSPTTGQRSPLHF. The CDR3 DNA sequence: TGCGCCAGCAGCCCCACGACAGGGCAGCGTTCACCCCTCCACTTT.

The chain has TRBV4-2 and TRBJ2-7; possible D gene TRBD1, 6 bases. Trimming cost V 4 bases and J 0 bases, with 25 bases left between them. This CDR3 region has 19 residues. From germline, CDR1 is LGHNA and CDR2 YNFKEQ. Here the CDR3 reads CASSPTGAGDPIISYEQYF. Written as DNA, the CDR3 is TGTGCCAGCAGCCCGACCGGCGCAGGGGACCCAATTATCTCCTACGAGCAGTACTTC.

The rearrangement uses TRBV5-4 and TRBJ2-5; TRBD1 agrees at 8 bases. Losses at the gene ends were 4 bases for V and 5 bases for J; bases not matched to a gene: 10. This CDR3 spans 15 amino acids. From germline, CDR1 is SGHNT and CDR2 YYREEE (reference sequence). CDR3 nucleotides: TGTGCCAGCAGCGGCGGACAGGGTACATGGGAGACCCAGTACTTC. Translating it yields CASSGGQGTWETQYF. The full variable domain, its missing parts supplied by reference TRBV5-4 and TRBJ2-5, is ETGVTQSPTHLIKTRGQQVTLRCSSQSGHNTVSWYQQALGQGPQFIFQYYREEENGRGNFPPRFSGLQFPNYSSELNVNALELDDSALYLCASSGGQGTWETQYFGPGTRLLVL.

Remarks on this clone: The junction and the germline gene differ at one end; a read error may be behind it. The chain couples TRBV7-3 to TRBJ2-7, with TRBD1 matching 9 bases. Germline assignment: CDR1 SGHTA and CDR2 FQGTGA. This CDR3 contains 14 residues. This CDR3 reads CASSVTGGYGEQYF. The CDR3 DNA sequence: TGTGCCAGCAGCGTAACAGGGGGCTACGGCGAGCAGTACTTC.

The rearrangement links TRBV9 to TRBJ2-6, with D unclear. There are 18 residues in the CDR3. Germline values: CDR1 SGDLS, CDR2 YYNGEE. The V gene lost 2 bases and the J gene lost 2 bases, with 17 bases spanning the gap. In DNA, the CDR3 is TGTGCCAGCAGCGTTCACGAGGTTCCTACCCCTGGGGCCAACGTCCTGACTTTC. Its translation: CASSVHEVPTPGANVLTF. The full variable domain, in which reference TRBV9 and TRBJ2-6 provide the parts outside the CDR3, is DSGVTQTPKHLITATGQRVTLRCSPRSGDLSVYWYQQSLDQGLQFLIQYYNGEERAKGNILERFSAQQFPDLHSELNLSSLELGDSALYFCASSVHEVPTPGANVLTFGAGSRLTVL.

The rearrangement uses TRBV19 and TRBJ1-4, with a possible D match to TRBD1 (6 bases). Trimming pared 5 bases from V and 4 bases from J, leaving 14 bases between. The CDR3 contains 15 residues. Germline V gene sequence: CDR1 LNHDA, CDR2 SQIVND (reference sequence). The CDR3 here is CASSWSTGLNEKLFF. The CDR3 DNA follows: TGTGCCAGTAGTTGGTCGACAGGCCTTAATGAAAAACTGTTTTTT.